The 15 T cell receptor beta chains given below trace back to one sample, sequenced in a study of vaccination effects on CD4 cells after COVID-19. Sequencing was performed with immunoSEQ multiplex PCR; in TCRdb, only in-frame clones are kept and a portion is missing. Here the sample spans about 15,000 clones, roughly three quarters being singletons. The antigens for these receptors are not known. In the ViraFEST assay, antigen-specific CD4+ clonotypes were identified by expansion after peptide-pool stimulation. Cultured cells yielded isolated CD4+ T cells after nine to ten days. From March to December 2020, the person had a SARS-CoV-2 infection that was confirmed by PCR. All participants had two doses of either the BNT162b2 or mRNA-1273 vaccine. Here the sequenced sample was CD4+ T cells from PBMCs cultured with HCoV-NL63 spike peptides, taken after COVID-19 vaccination. The receptors were sampled from a human donor who had a prior SARS-CoV-2 infection.

This clone has just one count. V usage is TRBV2 and J usage is TRBJ1-5; D might be TRBD1 (6 bases). Per the germline V gene, CDR1 is SNHLY and CDR2 is FYNNEI. The CDR3 contains 14 residues. Trimming shortened V by 4 bases and J by 5 bases, and 12 bases separated the two germline ends. CDR3 protein: CASSGGQGYQPQHF. The CDR3 nucleotides are TGTGCCAGCAGTGGGGGGCAGGGCTATCAGCCCCAGCATTTT.

This sequence joins TRBV2 and TRBJ1-2; D is unresolved. Per the germline V gene, CDR1 is SNHLY and CDR2 is FYNNEI. V gave up 6 bases and J gave up 2 bases, with 13 bases separating them. This CDR3 region has 14 residues. The CDR3 loop reads CASSPERGNYGYTF. Written as DNA, the CDR3 is TGTGCCAGCAGCCCAGAGAGAGGGAACTATGGCTACACCTTC. Based on the CDR3 plus reference TRBV2 and TRBJ1-2, the full variable domain is EPEVTQTPSHQVTQMGQEVILRCVPISNHLYFYWYRQILGQKVEFLVSFYNNEISEKSEIFDDQFSVERPDGSNFTLKIRSTKLEDSAMYFCASSPERGNYGYTFGSGTRLTVV.

This chain links TRBV3-1 (or the pseudogene TRBV3-2) with TRBJ2-1; TRBD2 matches 8 bases. With 5 bases clipped from V and 2 bases from J, the junction kept 8 bases outside the gene matches. Germline V gene data show CDR1 as LGHDT and CDR2 as YNNKEL (reference sequence). CDR3 size: 16 residues. CDR3 nucleotides: TGTGCCAGCAGCTCCCGTGGTAGCGGGACCTACAATGAGCAGTTCTTC. It translates to CASSSRGSGTYNEQFF.

The rearrangement uses TRBV24-1 and TRBJ2-5, with D perhaps TRBD2 (5 bases). This CDR3 has 17 residues. V was pared by 4 bases and J by 8 bases, with 25 bases between. Germline V lookup: CDR1 KGHDR, CDR2 SFDVKD. CDR3 protein: CATSDPPGRVLRKTQYF. CDR3 nucleotide sequence: TGTGCCACCAGTGACCCTCCCGGGCGGGTTTTGAGGAAAACCCAGTACTTC.

This clone was counted once. The chain's CDR3 is CASSLGAGPSTDTQYF. The CDR3 DNA sequence: TGTGCCAGCAGCCTTGGGGCAGGGCCTAGCACAGATACGCAGTATTTT. V gene TRBV7-9 combines with J gene TRBJ2-3, with D tentatively TRBD1 (5 bases). The CDR3 consists of 16 residues. CDR1 and CDR2 (germline): SEHNR, FQNEAQ (reference sequence). V was cut by 5 bases and J by 0 bases, with 15 bases left in between.

The V gene is TRBV11-2, the J gene TRBJ1-3, with D uncertain. This CDR3 is 15 amino acids long. V gave up 5 bases and J gave up 0 bases, with 11 bases separating them. Germline values: CDR1 SGHAT, CDR2 FQNNGV. The CDR3: CASSPGGLSGNTIYF. For the CDR3, the DNA is TGTGCCAGCAGCCCCGGCGGACTCTCTGGAAACACCATATATTTT.

The rearrangement joins TRBV6-5 to TRBJ1-4, with D tentatively TRBD1 (5 bases). The CDR3 is 15 residues long. Trimming removed 7 bases at V and 6 bases at J, with 18 bases between. The germline CDR1 and CDR2 sequences are MNHEY and SVGAGI. The CDR3 here is CASIPGRDGYEKLFF. The CDR3 DNA follows: TGTGCCAGCATTCCGGGACGGGACGGGTATGAAAAACTGTTTTTT.

This chain connects TRBV10-3 to TRBJ2-6; D may match TRBD1 or TRBD2 (5 bases each). Germline values: CDR1 ENHRY, CDR2 SYGVKD. The V end was cut by 5 bases, the J end by 1 base, with 6 bases between. The CDR3 is 14 residues long. CDR3 residues: CAISWGSGANVLTF. The DNA for the CDR3 is TGTGCCATCAGTTGGGGGTCTGGGGCCAACGTCCTGACTTTC.

This clone showed up just once. The chain couples TRBV5-1 to TRBJ2-1; D possibly corresponds to TRBD2 (6 bases). The CDR3 consists of 16 residues. The germline V and J ends were trimmed by 3 bases and 2 bases, with 15 bases remaining between them. CDR1 is SGHRS, CDR2 YFSETQ, per germline. CDR3 bases: TGCGCCAGCAGCTCCTCGGGGCGGGGAGCCTACAATGAGCAGTTCTTC. The encoded protein is CASSSSGRGAYNEQFF.

This sequence joins TRBV5-4 and TRBJ2-1; D unclear. V was shortened by 1 base and J by 7 bases, with 21 bases between the two germline ends. Germline-derived CDR1 and CDR2 are SGHNT and YYREEE (reference sequence). CDR3 length: 17 amino acids. The CDR3 sequence is CASSLNRLGPSRNEQFF. The CDR3 DNA follows: TGTGCCAGCAGCTTGAATCGTCTCGGCCCCAGTCGGAATGAGCAGTTCTTC.

The V gene is TRBV6-5, the J gene TRBJ2-5; 9 bases are shared with TRBD1. Germline CDR1 is MNHEY and CDR2 is SVGAGI. The CDR3 totals 13 residues. The ends lost 4 bases at V and 7 bases at J; junction bases unmatched: 4. The CDR3 DNA reads as TGTGCCAGCAGTTCGGGGACAGGGCTGACCCAGTACTTC. Translating gives CASSSGTGLTQYF.

The chain links TRBV5-1 to TRBJ2-5; 9 nucleotides match TRBD2. V trimming: 4 bases; J trimming: 3 bases; junction bases outside the gene matches: 10. CDR3 length equals 16 residues. Looked up from germline, CDR1 is SGHRS and CDR2 is YFSETQ. DNA of the CDR3: TGCGCCAGCAGCCCAAGCGGAGCGGGAGGTAAAGAGACCCAGTACTTC. Protein sequence: CASSPSGAGGKETQYF.

The genes are TRBV11-3 and TRBJ1-1, with no clear D. The V and J ends lost 6 bases and 0 bases respectively, with 8 bases between them. CDR3 length: 13 residues. From germline, CDR1 is SGHNT and CDR2 YENEEA. The CDR3 protein is CASSFQVNTEAFF. The CDR3 bases are TGTGCCAGCAGTTTTCAGGTGAACACTGAAGCTTTCTTT.

Points on this clone: In the same sample, other DNA sequences code for this CDR3. The rearrangement uses TRBV7-3 and TRBJ2-2; D may be TRBD1 (6 bases). The CDR3 loop spans 14 amino acids. The V end lost 2 bases, the J end lost 5 bases, and 9 bases lay between the germline ends. Germline V CDR1 and CDR2: SGHTA, FQGTGA. The CDR3 spells CASSLRGGTGELFF. The CDR3 DNA reads TGTGCCAGCAGCTTACGAGGGGGAACCGGGGAGCTGTTTTTT.

This chain uses TRBV11-3 with TRBJ2-6; D gene uncertain. Trimming cost V 2 bases and J 0 bases, with 5 bases left between them. Germline V gene data show CDR1 as SGHNT and CDR2 as YENEEA. This CDR3 is 15 amino acids long. In nucleotides, the CDR3 is TGTGCCAGCAGCTTAAGCCTCTCTGGGGCCAACGTCCTGACTTTC. This sequence encodes CASSLSLSGANVLTF.